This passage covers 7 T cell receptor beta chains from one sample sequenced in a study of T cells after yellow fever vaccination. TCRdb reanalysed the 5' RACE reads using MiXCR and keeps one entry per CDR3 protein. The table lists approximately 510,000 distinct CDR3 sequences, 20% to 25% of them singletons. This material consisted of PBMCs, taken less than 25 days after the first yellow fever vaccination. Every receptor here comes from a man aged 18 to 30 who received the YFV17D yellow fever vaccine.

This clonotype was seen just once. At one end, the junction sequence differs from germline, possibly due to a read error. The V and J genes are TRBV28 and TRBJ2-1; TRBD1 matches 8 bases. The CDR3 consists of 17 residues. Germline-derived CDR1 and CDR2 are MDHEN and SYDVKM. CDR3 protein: CACSLSSGGKTYNEQFF. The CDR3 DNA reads TGTGCCTGCAGTTTGAGTTCAGGGGGCAAAACCTACAATGAGCAGTTCTTC.

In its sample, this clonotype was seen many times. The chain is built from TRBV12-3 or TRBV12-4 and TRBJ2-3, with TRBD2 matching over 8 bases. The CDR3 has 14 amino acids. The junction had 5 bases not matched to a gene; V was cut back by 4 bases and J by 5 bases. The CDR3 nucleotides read TGTGCCAGCAGTTACGGGGGGGCCGGAGATACGCAGTATTTT. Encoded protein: CASSYGGAGDTQYF.

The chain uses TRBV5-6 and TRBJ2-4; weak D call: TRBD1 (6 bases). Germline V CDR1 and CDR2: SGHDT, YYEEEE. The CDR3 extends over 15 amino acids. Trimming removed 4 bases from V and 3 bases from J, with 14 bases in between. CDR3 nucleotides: TGTGCCAGCAGCCGGAACAGGGTTAGCAAAAACATTCAGTACTTC. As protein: CASSRNRVSKNIQYF.

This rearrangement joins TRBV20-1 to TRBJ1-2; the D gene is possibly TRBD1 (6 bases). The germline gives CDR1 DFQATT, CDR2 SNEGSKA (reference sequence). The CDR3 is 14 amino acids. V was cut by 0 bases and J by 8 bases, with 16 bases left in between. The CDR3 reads CSARDGGGHRGYTF. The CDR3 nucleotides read TGCAGTGCTAGAGACGGTGGGGGGCATAGGGGCTACACCTTC.

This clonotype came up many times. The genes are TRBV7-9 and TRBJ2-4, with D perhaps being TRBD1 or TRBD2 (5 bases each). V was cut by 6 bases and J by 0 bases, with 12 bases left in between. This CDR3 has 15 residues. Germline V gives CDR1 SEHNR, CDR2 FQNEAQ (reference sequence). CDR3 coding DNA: TGTGCCAGCAGAGAGGGGTTGGGAGCCAAAAACATTCAGTACTTC. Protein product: CASREGLGAKNIQYF.

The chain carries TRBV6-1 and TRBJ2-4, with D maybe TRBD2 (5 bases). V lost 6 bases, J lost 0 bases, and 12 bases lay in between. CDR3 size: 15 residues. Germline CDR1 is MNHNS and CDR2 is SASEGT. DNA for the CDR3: TGTGCCAGCAGCCGCGACTATTTAGCCAAAAACATTCAGTACTTC. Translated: CASSRDYLAKNIQYF.

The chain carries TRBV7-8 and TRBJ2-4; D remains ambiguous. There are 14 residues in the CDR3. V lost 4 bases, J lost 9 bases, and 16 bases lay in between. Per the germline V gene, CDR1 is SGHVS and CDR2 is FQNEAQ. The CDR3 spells CASSYAKRSGIQYF. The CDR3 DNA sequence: TGTGCCAGCAGCTACGCCAAACGTTCTGGCATTCAGTACTTC.